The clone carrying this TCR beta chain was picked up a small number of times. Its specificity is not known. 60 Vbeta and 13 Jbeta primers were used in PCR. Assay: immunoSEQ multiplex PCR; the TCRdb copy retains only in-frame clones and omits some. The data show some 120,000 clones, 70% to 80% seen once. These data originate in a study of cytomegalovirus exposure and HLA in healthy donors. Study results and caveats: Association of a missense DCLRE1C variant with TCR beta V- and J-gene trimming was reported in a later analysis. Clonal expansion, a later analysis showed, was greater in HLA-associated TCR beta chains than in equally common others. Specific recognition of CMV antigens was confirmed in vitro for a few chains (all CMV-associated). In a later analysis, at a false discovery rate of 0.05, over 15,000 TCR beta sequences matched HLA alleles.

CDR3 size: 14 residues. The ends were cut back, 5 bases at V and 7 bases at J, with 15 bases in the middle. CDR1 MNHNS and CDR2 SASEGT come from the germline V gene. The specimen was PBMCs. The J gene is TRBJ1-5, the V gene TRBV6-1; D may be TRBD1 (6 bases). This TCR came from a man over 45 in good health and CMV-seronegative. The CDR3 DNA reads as TGTGCCAGCAGTCTCTGGGGGCCAGACCAGCCCCAGCATTTT. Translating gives CASSLWGPDQPQHF.